This T cell receptor (beta chain) was sequenced for a study of blood T cell repertoires in COVID-19. This CDR3 has 14 residues. The germline V gene has CDR1 MNHEY and CDR2 SVGAGI. V was pared by 2 bases and J by 7 bases, with 9 bases between. Generated by immunoSEQ multiplex PCR, the TCRdb table keeps only in-frame clones and is missing some. The sample gives fewer than 350,000 clones, under 90% of which show up once; roughly 2.9% is in the top ten. The chain carries TRBV6-5 and TRBJ1-6, with D uncertain. The sequence was obtained from a woman between 55 and 75 years old with active or convalescent COVID-19. Input material: peripheral blood. CDR3 coding DNA: TGTGCCAGCAGTTACGGGCAGCTAAATTCACCCCTCCACTTT. Translating it yields CASSYGQLNSPLHF.